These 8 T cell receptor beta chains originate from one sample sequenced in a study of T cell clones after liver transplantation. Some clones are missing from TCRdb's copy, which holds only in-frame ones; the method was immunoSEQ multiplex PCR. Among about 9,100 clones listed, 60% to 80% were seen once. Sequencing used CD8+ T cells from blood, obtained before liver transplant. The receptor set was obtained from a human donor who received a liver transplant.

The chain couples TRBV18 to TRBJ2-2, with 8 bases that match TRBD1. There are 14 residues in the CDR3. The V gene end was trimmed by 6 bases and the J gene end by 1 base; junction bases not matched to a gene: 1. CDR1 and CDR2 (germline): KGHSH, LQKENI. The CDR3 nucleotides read TGTGCCAGCTCCGGGACAGGGAACACCGGGGAGCTGTTTTTT. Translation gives CASSGTGNTGELFF.

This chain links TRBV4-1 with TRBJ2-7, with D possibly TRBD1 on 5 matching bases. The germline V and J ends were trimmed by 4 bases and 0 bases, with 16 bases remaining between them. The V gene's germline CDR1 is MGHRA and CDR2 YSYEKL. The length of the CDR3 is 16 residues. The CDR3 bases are TGCGCCAGCAGCCCGGTACAGGCGCCGAGCTCCTACGAGCAGTACTTC. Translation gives CASSPVQAPSSYEQYF.

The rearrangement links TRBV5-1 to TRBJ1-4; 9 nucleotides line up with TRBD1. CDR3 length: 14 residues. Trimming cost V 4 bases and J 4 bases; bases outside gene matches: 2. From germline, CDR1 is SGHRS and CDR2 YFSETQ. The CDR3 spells CASSGTGYNEKLFF. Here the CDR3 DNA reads TGCGCCAGCAGCGGGACAGGGTATAATGAAAAACTGTTTTTT.

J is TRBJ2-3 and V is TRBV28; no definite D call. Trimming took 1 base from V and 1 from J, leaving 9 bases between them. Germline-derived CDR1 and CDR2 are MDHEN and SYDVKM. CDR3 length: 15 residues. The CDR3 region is CASSLLIRGTDTQYF. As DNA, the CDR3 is TGTGCCAGCAGTTTATTAATTAGGGGCACAGATACGCAGTATTTT.

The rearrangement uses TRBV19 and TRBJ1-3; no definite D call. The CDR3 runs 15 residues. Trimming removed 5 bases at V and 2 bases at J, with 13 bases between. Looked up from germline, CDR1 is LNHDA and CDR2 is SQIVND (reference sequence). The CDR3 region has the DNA TGTGCCAGTAGTTCCTCCGGGGTAGCTGGAAACACCATATATTTT. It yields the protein CASSSSGVAGNTIYF.

The CDR3 here is CASSSRGPWETQYF. CDR3 DNA: TGTGCCAGCAGTAGCCGGGGCCCGTGGGAGACCCAGTACTTC. The chain links TRBV28 to TRBJ2-5; D is possibly TRBD1 or TRBD2 (5 bases each). CDR1 is MDHEN, CDR2 SYDVKM, per germline. V lost 5 bases and J lost 5, with 15 bases in between. The CDR3 contains 14 residues.

The CDR3 spells CASSSGTGFGNSPLHF. Here the CDR3 DNA reads TGTGCCAGCAGCTCCGGGACAGGGTTTGGTAATTCACCCCTCCACTTT. The chain carries TRBV7-3 and TRBJ1-6, with TRBD1 identical over 9 bases. The J segment lost 6 bases and the V segment lost 4 bases, leaving 7 bases of the junction unmatched. The CDR3 sequence is 16 residues long. In germline, CDR1 is SGHTA, CDR2 FQGTGA.

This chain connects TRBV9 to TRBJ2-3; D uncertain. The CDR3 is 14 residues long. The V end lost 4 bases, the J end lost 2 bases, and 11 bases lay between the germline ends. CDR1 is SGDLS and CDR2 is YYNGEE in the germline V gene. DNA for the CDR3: TGTGCCAGCAGCAACAGAGGTTTCACAGATACGCAGTATTTT. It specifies CASSNRGFTDTQYF.